Presented here are 19 T cell receptor beta chains from one specimen sequenced in a study of blood T cell repertoires in COVID-19. Sequencing was performed with immunoSEQ multiplex PCR; in TCRdb, only in-frame clones are kept and a portion is missing. The table shows 95,000 to 100,000 clones, with 87% occurring only once. Sequenced: peripheral blood. The receptors here all came from a woman aged 25 to 39 with acute or convalescent COVID-19.

This rearrangement joins TRBV19 to TRBJ1-1, with D possibly TRBD1 on 5 matching bases. Trimming cost V 5 bases and J 1 base, with 20 bases left between them. The CDR3 covers 17 residues. Germline lookup yields CDR1 LNHDA and CDR2 SQIVND (reference sequence). Here the CDR3 reads CASSARSRSGGNTEAFF. The CDR3 nucleotides read TGTGCCAGTAGTGCCCGGTCCAGGTCGGGGGGGAACACTGAAGCTTTCTTT.

The rearrangement links TRBV6-5 to TRBJ1-2, with 7 bases aligning to TRBD1. V lost 5 bases, J lost 0 bases, and 3 bases stayed unmatched. Germline values: CDR1 MNHEY, CDR2 SVGAGI. CDR3 length: 14 residues. The DNA for the CDR3 is TGTGCCAGCAGTCGGGACAGCTCTAACTATGGCTACACCTTC. The encoded protein is CASSRDSSNYGYTF.

This sequence joins TRBV18 and TRBJ2-7, with D tentatively TRBD2 (6 bases). Germline V CDR1 and CDR2: KGHSH, LQKENI. This CDR3 has 15 residues. V was cut by 4 bases and J by 7 bases, with 20 bases left in between. CDR3 DNA: TGTGCCAGCTCACAGGCAACGGGAGATCTAGGAGAGCAGTACTTC. This gives the protein CASSQATGDLGEQYF.

This chain joins TRBV5-6 and TRBJ1-2; TRBD1 might be the D (5 bases). V lost 2 bases and J lost 8, with 16 bases in between. CDR3 length equals 14 residues. Germline CDR1 SGHDT, CDR2 YYEEEE. In DNA form, the CDR3 reads TGTGCCAGCAGCTTTTATTGGAGGGGAAACGGCTACACCTTC. Translation gives CASSFYWRGNGYTF. Supplemented by reference TRBV5-6 and TRBJ1-2, the full variable domain reads DAGVTQSPTHLIKTRGQQVTLRCSPKSGHDTVSWYQQALGQGPQFIFQYYEEEERQRGNFPDRFSGHQFPNYSSELNVNALLLGDSALYLCASSFYWRGNGYTFGSGTRLTVV.

V and J are TRBV24-1 and TRBJ1-2; D remains unclear. Germline V CDR1 and CDR2: KGHDR, SFDVKD. V gave up 3 bases and J gave up 0 bases, with 13 bases separating them. The CDR3 is 16 residues long. Here the CDR3 reads CATSDAKGVANYGYTF. Here the CDR3 DNA reads TGTGCCACCAGTGATGCAAAGGGAGTAGCTAACTATGGCTACACCTTC.

V is TRBV28 and J is TRBJ1-1; D gene uncertain. Trimming left V 5 bases short and J 7 bases short, with 17 bases between. CDR1 and CDR2 (germline): MDHEN, SYDVKM. This CDR3 has 14 residues. CDR3 protein: CASSKRLGPFEAFF. The DNA for the CDR3 is TGTGCCAGCAGTAAGAGATTGGGCCCCTTTGAAGCTTTCTTT. Full variable domain (rest looked up from reference TRBV28 and TRBJ1-1): DVKVTQSSRYLVKRTGEKVFLECVQDMDHENMFWYRQDPGLGLRLIYFSYDVKMKEKGDIPEGYSVSREKKERFSLILESASTNQTSMYLCASSKRLGPFEAFFGQGTRLTVV.

This rearrangement joins TRBV6-5 to TRBJ1-2; 10 bases are a match to TRBD1. J gave up 6 bases and V 5 bases, and 6 bases lay outside the gene matches. The CDR3 totals 14 residues. CDR1 MNHEY and CDR2 SVGAGI come from the germline V gene. The CDR3 bases are TGTGCCAGCAGTAGGGGGACAGGGGACGATGGCTACACCTTC. Protein product: CASSRGTGDDGYTF.

The V call is TRBV4-1, the J call TRBJ1-2, with D possibly being TRBD1 (6 bases). The CDR3 has 14 amino acids. CDR1 is MGHRA, CDR2 YSYEKL, per germline. The V end lost 1 base, the J end lost 7 bases, and 13 bases lay between the germline ends. The CDR3 nucleotides are TGCGCCAGCAGCCAAGTAGGGGGTTTGGGTGGCTACACCTTC. It codes for CASSQVGGLGGYTF.

The V call is TRBV9, the J call TRBJ2-6; no clear D gene. The CDR3 runs 12 residues. Trimming removed 4 bases from V and 6 bases from J, with 5 bases in between. The germline V gene encodes CDR1 SGDLS and CDR2 YYNGEE. The CDR3 spells CASSSEANVLTF. For the CDR3, the DNA is TGTGCCAGCAGCTCAGAGGCCAACGTCCTGACTTTC. The full variable domain, in which reference TRBV9 and TRBJ2-6 provide the parts outside the CDR3, is DSGVTQTPKHLITATGQRVTLRCSPRSGDLSVYWYQQSLDQGLQFLIQYYNGEERAKGNILERFSAQQFPDLHSELNLSSLELGDSALYFCASSSEANVLTFGAGSRLTVL.

The gene calls are TRBV4-1 and TRBJ2-1, with 8 nucleotides matching TRBD1. Germline V gene lookup returns CDR1 MGHRA and CDR2 YSYEKL. This CDR3 region has 16 residues. Trimming removed 1 base from V and 5 bases from J; junction bases left unmatched: 7. CDR3 nucleotide sequence: TGCGCCAGCAGCCAAGCCTCGACAGGGGCGGACAATGAGCAGTTCTTC. This gives the protein CASSQASTGADNEQFF.

In its sample, this clone was seen once. This CDR3 reads CASSSGTGKGNTIYF. In DNA, the CDR3 is TGTGCCAGCAGTTCCGGGACAGGGAAAGGAAACACCATATATTTT. The chain carries TRBV2 and TRBJ1-3, with TRBD1 matching over 9 bases. With V trimmed by 5 bases and J by 4 bases, 6 bases remained unmatched. This CDR3 comprises 15 residues. Germline V CDR1 and CDR2: SNHLY, FYNNEI.

The rearrangement joins TRBV6-1 to TRBJ1-6, with D unresolved. The CDR3 spans 15 residues. V was clipped by 1 base and J by 6 bases, with 10 bases between them. The germline V gene has CDR1 MNHNS and CDR2 SASEGT. CDR3: CASSEEESPNSPLHF. CDR3 DNA sequence: TGTGCCAGCAGTGAAGAGGAGTCACCTAATTCACCCCTCCACTTT.

The chain recombines TRBV24-1 with TRBJ2-1; D is undetermined. Germline V gene sequence: CDR1 KGHDR, CDR2 SFDVKD. V gave up 4 bases and J gave up 8 bases, with 14 bases separating them. This CDR3 has 14 residues. DNA of the CDR3: TGTGCCACCAGTGACCCGCCTCGGGTCGATGAGCAGTTCTTC. Amino acids: CATSDPPRVDEQFF.

The chain is built from TRBV2 and TRBJ2-4; weak D call: TRBD1 (6 bases). Germline V CDR1 and CDR2: SNHLY, FYNNEI. With 3 bases removed from V and 8 bases from J, the gap between germline ends came to 14 bases. The CDR3 contains 14 residues. CDR3 sequence (DNA): TGTGCCAGCAGTGATAAGGGGGTGGGAGACATTCAGTACTTC. Its protein product is CASSDKGVGDIQYF.

The chain combines TRBV10-2 with TRBJ1-1; 9 bases align to TRBD1. This CDR3 is built from 15 residues. The junction had 8 bases not matched to a gene; V was cut back by 7 bases and J by 2 bases. Germline CDR1 is WSHSY and CDR2 is SAAADI. As DNA, the CDR3 is TGCGCCAGCAAGGACCGGACAGGGGTAAACACTGAAGCTTTCTTT. Its protein product is CASKDRTGVNTEAFF.

V usage is TRBV11-3 and J usage is TRBJ2-1, with 15 bases fitting TRBD2. V lost 5 bases and J lost 7; bases outside the gene matches: 6. The CDR3 length is 16 residues. The germline V gene has CDR1 SGHNT and CDR2 YENEEA. As DNA, the CDR3 is TGTGCCAGCAGCCTCGGACTAGCGGGGGGGCAGAATGAGCAGTTCTTC. As protein: CASSLGLAGGQNEQFF.

CDR3 sequence (DNA): TGTGCCAGCAAGAGCGGAGCCAACAATGAGCAGTTCTTC. Its translation: CASKSGANNEQFF. V usage is TRBV2 and J usage is TRBJ2-1; the D gene is possibly TRBD2 (5 bases). CDR3 length equals 13 residues. CDR1 SNHLY and CDR2 FYNNEI come from the germline V gene. V lost 7 bases to trimming and J lost 5 bases, with 12 bases between them.

The CDR3 nucleotides are TGCAGCGTCCGGACAGTAGTCTCCTACGAGCAGTACTTC. Amino acid sequence: CSVRTVVSYEQYF. This rearrangement joins TRBV29-1 to TRBJ2-7; D might be TRBD1 (6 bases). Trimming shortened V by 6 bases and J by 0 bases, and 12 bases separated the two germline ends. CDR1 and CDR2 from the germline V gene are SQVTM and ANQGSEA. This CDR3 region has 13 residues.

This clone was seen a few times. This chain links TRBV6-5 with TRBJ1-6; D ambiguous. Trimming took off 0 bases at V and 0 bases at J, with 6 bases between the two ends. CDR3 length: 16 amino acids. Germline CDR1 MNHEY, CDR2 SVGAGI. The CDR3 protein is CASSYSGSSYNSPLHF. DNA of the CDR3: TGTGCCAGCAGTTACTCGGGGAGCTCCTATAATTCACCCCTCCACTTT.